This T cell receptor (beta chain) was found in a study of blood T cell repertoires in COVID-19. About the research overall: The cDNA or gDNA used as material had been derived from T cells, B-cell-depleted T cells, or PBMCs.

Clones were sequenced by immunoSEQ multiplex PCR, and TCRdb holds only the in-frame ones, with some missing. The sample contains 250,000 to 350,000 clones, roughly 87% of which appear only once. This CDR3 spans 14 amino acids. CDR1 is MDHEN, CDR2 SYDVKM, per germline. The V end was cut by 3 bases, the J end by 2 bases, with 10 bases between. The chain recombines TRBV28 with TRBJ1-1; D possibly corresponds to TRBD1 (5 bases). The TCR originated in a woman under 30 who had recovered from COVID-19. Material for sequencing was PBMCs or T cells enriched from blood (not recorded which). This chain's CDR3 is CASSLSRDNTEAFF. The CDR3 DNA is TGTGCCAGCAGTTTGAGCAGGGATAACACTGAAGCTTTCTTT.